This T cell receptor beta chain is from a study of T-cell reconstitution after alpha-beta-depleted transplantation in children. Unique molecular identifiers tagged the TCRbeta library. One entry per CDR3 protein results from TCRdb running MiXCR on the PCR reads. The data show roughly 400,000 distinct CDR3 sequences, roughly 20% seen once. CDR3 length equals 14 residues. Germline CDR1 and CDR2: SGHVS and FQNEAQ. The V segment lost 11 bases and the J segment 0 bases; nucleotides outside the gene matches: 6. This material consisted of PBMCs from the stem cell graft donor, taken from the stem cell graft. The chain combines TRBV7-8 with TRBJ2-3, with 9 bases fitting TRBD2. This receptor was identified in a human donor who donated a stem cell graft to a child with acute myeloid leukemia. CDR3 nucleotides: TGTGCCTCTAGACTAGCGGATAGCACAGATACGCAGTATTTT. Translating gives CASRLADSTDTQYF.